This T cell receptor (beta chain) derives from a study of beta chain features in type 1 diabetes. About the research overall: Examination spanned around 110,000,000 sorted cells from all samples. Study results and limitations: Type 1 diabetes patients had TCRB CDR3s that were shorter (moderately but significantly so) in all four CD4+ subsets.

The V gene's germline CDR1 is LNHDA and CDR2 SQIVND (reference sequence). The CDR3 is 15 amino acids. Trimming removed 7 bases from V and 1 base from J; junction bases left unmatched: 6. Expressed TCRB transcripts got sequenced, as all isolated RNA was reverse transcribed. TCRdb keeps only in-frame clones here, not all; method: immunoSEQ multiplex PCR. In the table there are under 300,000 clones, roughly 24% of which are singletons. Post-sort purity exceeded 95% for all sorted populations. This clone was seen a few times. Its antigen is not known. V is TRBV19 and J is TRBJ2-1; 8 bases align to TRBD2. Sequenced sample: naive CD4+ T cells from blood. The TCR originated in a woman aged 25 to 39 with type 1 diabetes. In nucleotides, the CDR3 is TGTGCCAGTATCCCTACTAGCGGTTCCTACAATGAGCAGTTCTTC. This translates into CASIPTSGSYNEQFF.